This section outlines one T cell receptor beta chain sequence together with its context. Antigen: not known. V was trimmed by 1 base and J by 1 base, leaving 13 bases between them. The CDR3 is made up of 16 amino acids. Germline-derived CDR1 and CDR2 are MNHNS and SASEGT. The time point was: persistent/refractory GD, antithyroid drugs over 5 years with positive TRAb. Isolated PBMC RNA provided the starting material for the TCR library. Tubes containing EDTA received approximately 9 milliliters of drawn peripheral blood. These data belong to a study of regulatory T cells in long-lasting Graves disease. Broader study findings: Repertoires from persistent disease leaned toward TRBV28, TRBJ1-2 and TRBJ2-5.

Investigators prepared the TCR beta libraries by applying iRepertoire HTBI primers and Arm-PCR of CDR3 regions. TCRdb called the multiplex PCR reads again in MiXCR, with one record for every CDR3 protein. The data show approximately 690,000 distinct CDR3 sequences, around 30% seen once. The chain has TRBV6-1 and TRBJ2-5; no reliable D call. The sequencing here drew on peripheral blood mononuclear cells (PBMCs), taken when the disease was refractory, from a patient treated with antithyroid drugs. This TCR came from a female donor with Graves disease. The CDR3: CASSEGIANLQETQYF. As DNA, the CDR3 is TGTGCCAGCAGTGAAGGGATCGCTAACCTCCAAGAGACCCAGTACTTC.